The clone carrying this T cell receptor beta chain was detected ten times or more. This sample was included in a study of early T cells in non-severe SARS-CoV-2 infection. Study-wide context: Sequencing of bulk RNA from unsorted whole blood was done, without chain pairing.

The CDR3 length is 13 residues. J lost 3 bases, V lost 6 bases, and 2 bases had no gene match. Germline CDR1 reads MNHEY; CDR2 reads SVGEGT. TCRdb reprocessed the 5' RACE reads via MiXCR and lists one record per CDR3 protein. The sample holds approximately 20,000 distinct CDR3 sequences, around 4.2% seen once. The source material was whole blood. The chain recombines TRBV6-2 or TRBV6-3 with TRBJ1-1, with 9 positions matching TRBD1. The source is an adult who was a healthcare worker with PCR-confirmed SARS-CoV-2 infection or an uninfected control (not recorded which). The CDR3 here is CASRRTGDTEAFF. For the CDR3, the DNA is TGTGCCAGCAGGCGGACAGGGGACACTGAAGCTTTCTTT.